This T cell receptor (beta chain) was identified in a study of CD8 T cells in Susac syndrome. Germline V gene lookup returns CDR1 SGHVS and CDR2 FQNEAQ. The V gene lost 5 bases and the J gene lost 6 bases, with 14 bases spanning the gap. The CDR3 length is 14 residues. RNA in amounts of roughly 0.45 to 1 ug was reverse transcribed with random hexamers. TCRdb independently ran MiXCR on the immunoSEQ multiplex PCR reads; one entry per CDR3 protein. The sample shows roughly 200,000 distinct CDR3 sequences, approximately 95% of them seen only once. The chain recombines TRBV7-8 with TRBJ2-1; D gene ambiguous. Sequencing was performed on CD4+ T cells from PBMCs. This sequence originates from a human donor in good health. The CDR3 sequence: CASSPGSGINEQFF. The CDR3, as DNA: TGTGCCAGCAGCCCCGGTTCAGGAATCAATGAGCAGTTCTTC.